Below are 17 T cell receptor beta chains sequenced from a single sample in a study of blood T cell repertoires in COVID-19 (dated by TCRdb to about 2020). Receptor amplification or capture employed the immunoSEQ multiplex PCR assay. TCRdb took over this immuneACCESS table, retaining in-frame rearrangements with V and J assigned. Such tables are incomplete; in checked studies, under half of the missing clones stem from an unresolved V gene, and the remainder is unexplained. In this sample the table shows over 60,000 clones, 82% of which occur a single time. Of the sample, about 19% is held by the ten largest clones. The source material was peripheral blood. Receptors were obtained from a human donor in a cohort sampled during active COVID-19.

J is TRBJ2-2 and V is TRBV27; 7 positions agree with TRBD2. The CDR3 contains 16 residues. The junction had 11 bases not matched to a gene; V was cut back by 6 bases and J by 4 bases. Germline values: CDR1 MNHEY, CDR2 SMNVEV (reference sequence). DNA for the CDR3: TGTGCCAGCAGGTCCTTTGCGGGGGTCGGCACCGGGGAGCTGTTTTTT. It encodes CASRSFAGVGTGELFF.

The chain has TRBV18 and TRBJ2-7, with D maybe TRBD1 (6 bases). Germline V CDR1 and CDR2: KGHSH, LQKENI. This CDR3 spans 13 amino acids. V lost 3 bases and J lost 2, with 8 bases in between. CDR3 residues: CASSPRDTYEQYF. CDR3 coding DNA: TGTGCCAGCTCACCCCGGGACACCTACGAGCAGTACTTC.

The gene calls are TRBV7-8 and TRBJ2-7; TRBD2 aligns across 9 bases. J lost 2 bases, V lost 11 bases, and 10 bases had no gene match. The CDR3 extends over 14 amino acids. Germline-derived CDR1 and CDR2 are SGHVS and FQNEAQ. Written as DNA, the CDR3 is TGTGCCGTAGCGGGGGACAGCCCCCCCTACGAGCAGTACTTC. The encoded protein is CAVAGDSPPYEQYF.

This clone showed up just once. The rearrangement joins TRBV7-9 to TRBJ2-2; D possibly corresponds to TRBD1 (5 bases). CDR3 length equals 14 residues. V was trimmed by 11 bases and J by 1 base, leaving 14 bases between them. Germline values: CDR1 SEHNR, CDR2 FQNEAQ (reference sequence). This CDR3 reads CAPATVLNTGELFF. CDR3 sequence (DNA): TGTGCCCCTGCGACAGTTTTGAACACCGGGGAGCTGTTTTTT.

This clone turned up a few times. This chain links TRBV27 with TRBJ1-5; D unclear. This CDR3 spans 14 amino acids. V was shortened by 6 bases and J by 6 bases, with 15 bases between the two germline ends. The germline V gene encodes CDR1 MNHEY and CDR2 SMNVEV (reference sequence). CDR3: CASRTSSGGQPQHF. The CDR3 nucleotides are TGTGCCAGCAGAACTAGCTCGGGAGGTCAGCCCCAGCATTTT.

The chain joins TRBV18 to TRBJ1-1; maybe TRBD1 (5 bases). Germline V gives CDR1 KGHSH, CDR2 LQKENI. The CDR3 spans 14 residues. V was trimmed by 5 bases and J by 4 bases, leaving 14 bases between them. CDR3 sequence: CASSTERGGTEAFF. The CDR3 DNA is TGTGCCAGCTCAACGGAAAGGGGTGGCACTGAAGCTTTCTTT.

This clone was counted between two and nine times. The CDR3 sequence: CASSPWPRGSRTLHF. The CDR3, as DNA: TGTGCCAGCAGCCCTTGGCCGCGCGGCTCGAGGACCCTCCACTTT. This chain uses TRBV5-6 with TRBJ1-6; no reliable D call. Germline V gene data show CDR1 as SGHDT and CDR2 as YYEEEE. This CDR3 comprises 15 residues. Between the trimmed V and J ends, which lost 4 bases and 14 bases, there was a span of 22 bases.

V is TRBV19 and J is TRBJ1-6; D is possibly TRBD1 (5 bases). The germline V gene has CDR1 LNHDA and CDR2 SQIVND (reference sequence). The CDR3 has 17 residues. The V end lost 10 bases, the J end lost 7 bases, and 26 bases lay between the germline ends. The CDR3: CATQSRGSLFGNSPLHF. As DNA, the CDR3 is TGTGCCACCCAATCCCGGGGGAGCTTATTCGGGAATTCACCCCTCCACTTT.

The CDR3 DNA reads as TGTGCCAGCAGCTTGGTAGGGGGCATGAATGAAAAACTGTTTTTT. This codes for CASSLVGGMNEKLFF. The chain uses TRBV5-5 and TRBJ1-4, with 7 bases lining up with TRBD1. The trim removed 0 bases at V and 5 bases at J, leaving 4 bases unmatched. The CDR3 consists of 15 residues. CDR1 is SGHKS and CDR2 is YYEKEE in the germline V gene (reference sequence).

The chain has TRBV7-9 and TRBJ1-4, with 8 bases that match TRBD1. With V trimmed by 2 bases and J by 3 bases, 2 bases remained unmatched. Germline CDR1 is SEHNR and CDR2 is FQNEAQ (reference sequence). The CDR3 runs 15 residues. The CDR3 loop is CASSLQGAANEKLFF. The CDR3 region has the DNA TGTGCCAGCAGCTTACAGGGGGCGGCTAATGAAAAACTGTTTTTT.

CDR3 loop: CASTHGIQETQYF. CDR3 coding DNA: TGTGCCAGCACCCACGGTATCCAAGAGACCCAGTACTTC. The chain links TRBV5-4 to TRBJ2-5; D is undetermined. CDR1 SGHNT and CDR2 YYREEE come from the germline V gene (reference sequence). The length of the CDR3 is 13 residues. Trimming cost V 6 bases and J 1 base, with 10 bases left between them.

The CDR3 reads CASSETRLAGGSVEQYF. The CDR3 nucleotides read TGCGCCAGCAGTGAGACCCGGCTAGCGGGGGGGTCCGTGGAGCAGTACTTC. The chain employs TRBV10-1 and TRBJ2-7; 12 nucleotides agree with TRBD2. V lost 2 bases to trimming and J lost 7 bases; unmatched junction nucleotides: 12. The CDR3 consists of 17 residues. Germline V CDR1 and CDR2: WNHNN, SYGVQD (reference sequence).

The gene calls are TRBV11-3 and TRBJ1-1; 9 nucleotides align to TRBD1. After removal of 4 bases from V and 4 bases from J, the junction contained 4 bases not matched to a gene. Germline CDR1 reads SGHNT; CDR2 reads YENEEA. This CDR3 region has 14 residues. The CDR3 is CASSSGQGTTEAFF. Written as DNA, the CDR3 is TGTGCCAGCAGCTCGGGACAGGGAACCACTGAAGCTTTCTTT. Filled out from reference TRBV11-3 and TRBJ1-1, the complete variable domain reads EAGVVQSPRYKIIEKKQPVAFWCNPISGHNTLYWYLQNLGQGPELLIRYENEEAVDDSQLPKDRFSAERLKGVDSTLKIQPAELGDSAVYLCASSSGQGTTEAFFGQGTRLTVV.

The V call is TRBV18, the J call TRBJ2-3; D is unclear. V lost 1 base and J 4 bases, leaving 9 bases between the germline ends. The CDR3 contains 14 residues. Per the germline V gene, CDR1 is KGHSH and CDR2 is LQKENI. CDR3: CASSPLVEPDTQYF. The CDR3 nucleotides read TGTGCCAGCTCACCACTAGTTGAGCCAGATACGCAGTATTTT. The complete variable domain, with remaining parts taken from reference TRBV18 and TRBJ2-3, reads NAGVMQNPRHLVRRRGQEARLRCSPMKGHSHVYWYRQLPEEGLKFMVYLQKENIIDESGMPKERFSAEFPKEGPSILRIQQVVRGDSAAYFCASSPLVEPDTQYFGPGTRLTVL.

The V and J genes are TRBV5-4 and TRBJ1-1; TRBD1 is a possible D gene (6 bases). CDR1 and CDR2 (germline): SGHNT, YYREEE (reference sequence). V gave up 1 base and J gave up 3 bases, with 10 bases separating them. This CDR3 has 14 residues. The CDR3 loop is CASSLSGAYTEAFF. In DNA form, the CDR3 reads TGTGCCAGCAGCTTGTCAGGGGCCTACACTGAAGCTTTCTTT.

There are a few counts of this clone. The V gene is TRBV15, the J gene TRBJ1-4; 12 nucleotides align to TRBD1. V dropped 5 bases and J dropped 0; count of bases not matched to a gene: 4. The CDR3 spans 17 residues. CDR1 and CDR2 from the germline V gene are LNHNV and YYDKDF (reference sequence). In DNA, the CDR3 is TGTGCCACCAGCTGGGGACAGGGGGCTGCAACTAATGAAAAACTGTTTTTT. This codes for CATSWGQGAATNEKLFF.

V usage is TRBV5-1 and J usage is TRBJ2-7; 7 bases map to TRBD2. Trimming removed 0 bases from V and 6 bases from J; junction bases left unmatched: 3. The germline CDR1 and CDR2 sequences are SGHRS and YFSETQ. CDR3 size: 13 residues. CDR3 residues: CASSLVGEGEQYF. CDR3 DNA sequence: TGCGCCAGCAGCTTGGTTGGGGAGGGCGAGCAGTACTTC.